This T cell receptor (beta chain) emerged from a study of cytomegalovirus exposure and HLA in healthy donors. Whole-study findings and limits: Exclusion applied to some V segments, including TRBV6-2 and TRBV6-3, as they were indistinguishable. With later analysis, a missense DCLRE1C variant became linked to TCR beta V- and J-gene trimming. There were about 160 TCR beta chains listed as cytomegalovirus-associated.

Primers for the PCR totalled 60 Vbeta and 13 Jbeta. This table comes from immunoSEQ multiplex PCR, and its TCRdb copy is limited to in-frame clones, with some not included. Of about 98,000 clones in the sample, about three quarters were seen once. The CDR3 contains 16 residues. Trimming took 0 bases from V and 4 from J, leaving 13 bases between them. Germline V gene sequence: CDR1 MGHRA, CDR2 YSYEKL. Details on this clone: Its antigen is unknown.

The sequence was obtained from a man between 35 and 55 years old in good health and CMV-seronegative. The sample comprised PBMCs. The V gene is TRBV4-1, the J gene TRBJ1-3; D gene uncertain. The CDR3 DNA reads as TGCGCCAGCAGCCAAGATATAGGCGGCAGCGGAAACACCATATATTTT. It yields the protein CASSQDIGGSGNTIYF.